These 27 T cell receptor beta chains were sequenced from one sample in a study of shared clonotypes between healthy human individuals. This table comes from immunoSEQ multiplex PCR, and its TCRdb copy is limited to in-frame clones, with some not included. The repertoire holds about 1 million clones, with 60% to 80% as singletons. Sequences were obtained from memory CD4+ T cells sorted from blood. Subset given: CD45RA-negative fraction. The receptors derive from a man younger than 30 in good health.

The chain employs TRBV6-6 and TRBJ2-3; D uncertain. With 0 bases removed from V and 5 bases from J, the gap between germline ends came to 9 bases. CDR1 and CDR2 from the germline V gene are MNHNY and SVGAGI (reference sequence). This CDR3 contains 14 residues. CDR3 coding DNA: TGTGCCAGCAGTTACTCTCCAAATCGAGATACGCAGTATTTT. It encodes CASSYSPNRDTQYF.

V gene TRBV5-6 combines with J gene TRBJ1-2, with D hard to call. The V and J ends lost 0 bases and 4 bases respectively, with 13 bases between them. The CDR3 covers 15 residues. CDR1 is SGHDT, CDR2 YYEEEE, per germline. CDR3 sequence reads: CASSLAQVGTYGYTF. The CDR3 DNA reads as TGTGCCAGCAGCTTGGCCCAGGTCGGAACCTATGGCTACACCTTC.

V and J are TRBV25-1 and TRBJ1-6; 12 bases agree with TRBD1. V trimming: 5 bases; J trimming: 4 bases; junction bases outside the gene matches: 9. The CDR3 runs to 18 residues. Looked up from germline, CDR1 is MGHDK and CDR2 is SYGVNS. CDR3 protein: CASSPGTGGFGYNSPLHF. CDR3 nucleotide sequence: TGTGCCAGCAGTCCGGGGACAGGGGGCTTTGGGTATAATTCACCCCTCCACTTT.

J is TRBJ2-2 and V is TRBV7-2, with 9 bases matching TRBD2. Germline CDR1 reads SGHTA; CDR2 reads FQGNSA. The CDR3 has 18 amino acids. With 0 bases clipped from V and 3 bases from J, the junction kept 8 bases outside the gene matches. The CDR3 spells CASSLALLAGDHTGELFF. CDR3 in DNA: TGTGCCAGCAGCTTAGCGCTCTTAGCGGGAGACCACACCGGGGAGCTGTTTTTT.

This chain joins TRBV6-5 and TRBJ2-7; D is unresolved. Germline CDR1 is MNHEY and CDR2 is SVGAGI. Trimming removed 2 bases at V and 1 base at J, with 12 bases between. This CDR3 has 15 residues. The CDR3: CASSYTHPGSYEQYF. The CDR3 nucleotides are TGTGCCAGCAGTTACACTCATCCTGGGTCCTACGAGCAGTACTTC.

This chain's CDR3 is CASSSRGLYEQYF. The CDR3 DNA sequence: TGTGCCAGTAGTAGCAGGGGTCTCTACGAGCAGTACTTC. The genes are TRBV19 and TRBJ2-7; D is possibly TRBD1 (6 bases). V gave up 4 bases and J gave up 3 bases, with 10 bases separating them. CDR1 and CDR2 from the germline V gene are LNHDA and SQIVND (reference sequence). The CDR3 covers 13 residues.

The chain uses TRBV5-1 and TRBJ1-2; a weak D match, TRBD1 (5 bases). CDR3 length: 14 residues. Germline V gene data show CDR1 as SGHRS and CDR2 as YFSETQ. Trimming stripped 4 bases from V and 8 bases from J, with 18 bases between. Written as DNA, the CDR3 is TGCGCCAGCAGCCCAGGGACGTTACCGGGAGGCTACACCTTC. Its protein is CASSPGTLPGGYTF.

The chain links TRBV20-1 to TRBJ1-2, with D hard to call. CDR1 and CDR2 from the germline V gene are DFQATT and SNEGSKA (reference sequence). The CDR3 extends over 10 amino acids. V was trimmed by 6 bases and J by 6 bases, leaving 8 bases between them. The CDR3: CSAYEDGYTF. CDR3 DNA: TGCAGTGCGTACGAGGATGGCTACACCTTC.

The rearrangement uses TRBV11-2 and TRBJ1-6; 7 bases are a match to TRBD1. The J segment lost 7 bases and the V segment lost 0 bases, leaving 3 bases of the junction unmatched. Germline V gene sequence: CDR1 SGHAT, CDR2 FQNNGV. This CDR3 spans 15 amino acids. CDR3: CASSLEGTVNSPLHF. CDR3 DNA: TGTGCCAGCAGCTTAGAAGGGACAGTAAATTCACCCCTCCACTTT. Drawing the rest from reference TRBV11-2 and TRBJ1-6, the complete variable domain is EAGVAQSPRYKIIEKRQSVAFWCNPISGHATLYWYQQILGQGPKLLIQFQNNGVVDDSQLPKDRFSAERLKGVDSTLKIQPAKLEDSAVYLCASSLEGTVNSPLHFGNGTRLTVT.

The CDR3 region has the DNA TGTGCCAGCCGAAGGACAGGGGTTTACAATGAGCAGTTCTTC. Translated, it gives CASRRTGVYNEQFF. V usage is TRBV28 and J usage is TRBJ2-1; TRBD1 matches 9 bases. Germline V gives CDR1 MDHEN, CDR2 SYDVKM. The ends lost 8 bases at V and 4 bases at J; junction bases unmatched: 6. This CDR3 spans 14 amino acids.

In this sample, this clone turned up a few times. V is TRBV4-1 and J is TRBJ2-1; TRBD1 matches at 7 bases. CDR3 length: 16 residues. Trimming cost V 0 bases and J 7 bases; bases outside gene matches: 9. The germline V gene has CDR1 MGHRA and CDR2 YSYEKL. CDR3 sequence (DNA): TGCGCCAGCAGCCAAGACCTATTGACAGGGTGGAATGAGCAGTTCTTC. Its protein product is CASSQDLLTGWNEQFF.

The rearrangement links TRBV6-5 to TRBJ1-2; D uncertain. Germline-derived CDR1 and CDR2 are MNHEY and SVGAGI. Trimming removed 7 bases from V and 4 bases from J, with 10 bases in between. The CDR3 runs to 12 residues. The CDR3 loop is CASMKERYGYTF. CDR3 coding DNA: TGTGCCAGCATGAAGGAGCGCTATGGCTACACCTTC.

This chain joins TRBV14 and TRBJ1-2; unclear D gene. CDR1 SGHDN and CDR2 FVKESK come from the germline V gene. The CDR3 is made up of 15 amino acids. V was pared by 0 bases and J by 4 bases, with 12 bases between. Written as DNA, the CDR3 is TGTGCCAGCAGCCAAGATATGGTCGGCGGCTATGGCTACACCTTC. Residues: CASSQDMVGGYGYTF.

J is TRBJ1-2 and V is TRBV6-1; unclear D gene. The CDR3 spans 15 residues. The ends were cut back, 2 bases at V and 2 bases at J, with 12 bases in the middle. The V gene's germline CDR1 is MNHNS and CDR2 SASEGT. The CDR3: CASSETWTENYGYTF. CDR3 DNA sequence: TGTGCCAGCAGTGAAACATGGACTGAGAACTATGGCTACACCTTC.

In regard to this clone: A much larger clone lies a single base off, so this may be a read error. The chain employs TRBV5-1 and TRBJ2-7; a possible D gene is TRBD1 (6 bases). V dropped 4 bases and J dropped 3 bases, with 8 bases sitting between them. Germline V gene sequence: CDR1 SGHRS, CDR2 YFSETQ. The CDR3 extends over 12 amino acids. CDR3 in DNA: TGCGCCAGCAGCCAACAGGGCTACGAGCAGTACTTC. Residues: CASSQQGYEQYF.

The rearrangement joins TRBV13 to TRBJ2-5; 9 nucleotides align to TRBD1. Germline assignment: CDR1 PRHDT and CDR2 FYEKMQ (reference sequence). V lost 5 bases and J lost 5; bases outside the gene matches: 12. The CDR3 has 16 residues. CDR3 in amino acids: CASSPGTGLSTETQYF. CDR3 bases: TGTGCCAGCAGCCCGGGGACAGGGCTCTCGACCGAGACCCAGTACTTC.

This clone was counted only a few times. The chain carries TRBV18 and TRBJ2-5; D may match TRBD1 or TRBD2 (5 bases each). The germline gives CDR1 KGHSH, CDR2 LQKENI. CDR3 length: 13 residues. Trimming left V 6 bases short and J 2 bases short, with 10 bases between. The chain's CDR3 is CASSGGEQETQYF. The CDR3 DNA reads TGTGCCAGCTCTGGGGGAGAGCAAGAGACCCAGTACTTC. The entire variable domain, with the rest obtained from reference TRBV18 and TRBJ2-5, is as follows: NAGVMQNPRHLVRRRGQEARLRCSPMKGHSHVYWYRQLPEEGLKFMVYLQKENIIDESGMPKERFSAEFPKEGPSILRIQQVVRGDSAAYFCASSGGEQETQYFGPGTRLLVL.

The CDR3 region is CASSPQQGGYEQYF. CDR3 nucleotides: TGTGCCAGCAGCCCTCAACAGGGGGGCTACGAGCAGTACTTC. The chain carries TRBV7-2 and TRBJ2-7; 8 nucleotides align to TRBD1. The CDR3 has 14 amino acids. V was clipped by 5 bases and J by 3 bases; unmatched bases: 6. Germline CDR1 reads SGHTA; CDR2 reads FQGNSA.

The V and J genes are TRBV5-6 and TRBJ1-1; D perhaps matches TRBD1 (5 bases). CDR1 and CDR2 (germline): SGHDT, YYEEEE. The CDR3 has 16 residues. V was cut by 2 bases and J by 5 bases, with 19 bases left in between. This CDR3 is CASSFLGAVGKTEAFF. The CDR3 DNA reads TGTGCCAGCAGCTTTTTAGGGGCAGTGGGAAAGACTGAAGCTTTCTTT.

In this sample, this clone turned up a few times. This may be a read error, as it is one base from a much larger clone. Other DNA sequences in this sample translate to the same CDR3. The J gene is TRBJ1-1, the V gene TRBV5-1; D call uncertain. V was pared by 2 bases and J by 1 base, with 9 bases between. The CDR3 is 14 residues long. CDR1 and CDR2 (germline): SGHRS, YFSETQ. CDR3 in DNA: TGCGCCAGCAGCTTCGACGGCGGGAACACTGAAGCTTTCTTT. Translating it yields CASSFDGGNTEAFF.

J is TRBJ2-6 and V is TRBV7-8; possibly TRBD1 for D (5 bases). The germline V and J ends were trimmed by 5 bases and 0 bases, with 14 bases remaining between them. This CDR3 has 17 amino acids. The germline V gene has CDR1 SGHVS and CDR2 FQNEAQ. CDR3 sequence (DNA): TGTGCCAGCAGCGTTGACAGCCGAATCTCTGGGGCCAACGTCCTGACTTTC. Translated, it gives CASSVDSRISGANVLTF.

Notes on this clone: Being one base from a much bigger clone, this may be a read error. The sample contains more than one DNA sequence encoding this CDR3. V is TRBV19 and J is TRBJ2-2, with D uncertain. The CDR3 loop spans 13 amino acids. Trimming pared 4 bases from V and 0 bases from J, leaving 3 bases between. Looked up from germline, CDR1 is LNHDA and CDR2 is SQIVND (reference sequence). CDR3 coding DNA: TGTGCCAGTAGTACGACGAACACCGGGGAGCTGTTTTTT. It specifies CASSTTNTGELFF. Supplemented by reference TRBV19 and TRBJ2-2, the full variable domain reads DGGITQSPKYLFRKEGQNVTLSCEQNLNHDAMYWYRQDPGQGLRLIYYSQIVNDFQKGDIAEGYSVSREKKESFPLTVTSAQKNPTAFYLCASSTTNTGELFFGEGSRLTVL.

This chain joins TRBV27 and TRBJ2-7, with a tentative D call TRBD2 (6 bases). The germline V gene encodes CDR1 MNHEY and CDR2 SMNVEV (reference sequence). The CDR3 covers 12 residues. Trimming left V 5 bases short and J 6 bases short, with 11 bases between. CDR3: CASSAGGSEQYF. CDR3 bases: TGTGCCAGCAGTGCCGGGGGATCCGAGCAGTACTTC.

The chain links TRBV7-6 to TRBJ1-6; 10 nucleotides match TRBD1. Germline-derived CDR1 and CDR2 are SGHVS and FNYEAQ. The CDR3 loop spans 16 amino acids. The J segment lost 7 bases and the V segment lost 5 bases, leaving 8 bases of the junction unmatched. CDR3 protein: CASSPDRGVGNSPLHF. The DNA of the CDR3 is TGTGCCAGCAGCCCGGACAGGGGGGTAGGCAATTCACCCCTCCACTTT.

This sequence joins TRBV30 and TRBJ2-2; TRBD2 aligns across 15 bases. After removal of 5 bases from V and 6 bases from J, the junction contained 7 bases not matched to a gene. CDR1 is GTSNPN, CDR2 SVGIG, per germline (reference sequence). The CDR3 extends over 16 amino acids. CDR3 sequence: CAWSWTSGGASGELFF. In DNA, the CDR3 is TGTGCCTGGTCCTGGACTAGCGGGGGGGCCTCCGGGGAGCTGTTTTTT.

This clone appeared a single time. V usage is TRBV7-2 and J usage is TRBJ2-3; D is uncertain. CDR3 size: 11 residues. Germline CDR1 is SGHTA and CDR2 is FQGNSA. The germline V and J ends were trimmed by 5 bases and 7 bases, with 7 bases remaining between them. CDR3 nucleotides: TGTGCCAGCAGCAGTTCATATACGCAGTATTTT. Encoded protein: CASSSSYTQYF.

The chain joins TRBV11-2 to TRBJ2-7; D might be TRBD2 (6 bases). Trimming took off 1 base at V and 6 bases at J, with 13 bases between the two ends. Germline V gene data show CDR1 as SGHAT and CDR2 as FQNNGV. This CDR3 is 14 amino acids long. The CDR3 DNA is TGTGCCAGCAGCTTAGCCGGTAGCGGCCTCGAGCAGTACTTC. Translated: CASSLAGSGLEQYF. Full variable domain (remainder filled in from reference TRBV11-2 and TRBJ2-7): EAGVAQSPRYKIIEKRQSVAFWCNPISGHATLYWYQQILGQGPKLLIQFQNNGVVDDSQLPKDRFSAERLKGVDSTLKIQPAKLEDSAVYLCASSLAGSGLEQYFGPGTRLTVT.